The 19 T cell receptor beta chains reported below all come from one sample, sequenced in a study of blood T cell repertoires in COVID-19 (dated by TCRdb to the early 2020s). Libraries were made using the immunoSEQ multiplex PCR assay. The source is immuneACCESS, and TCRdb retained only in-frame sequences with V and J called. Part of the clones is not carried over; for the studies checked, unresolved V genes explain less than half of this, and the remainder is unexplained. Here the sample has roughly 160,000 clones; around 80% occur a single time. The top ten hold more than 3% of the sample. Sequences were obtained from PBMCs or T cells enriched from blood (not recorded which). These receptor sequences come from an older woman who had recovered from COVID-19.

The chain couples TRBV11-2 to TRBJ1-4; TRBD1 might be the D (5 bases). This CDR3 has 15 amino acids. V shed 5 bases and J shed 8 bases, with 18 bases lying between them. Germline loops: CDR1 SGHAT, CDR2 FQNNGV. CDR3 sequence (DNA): TGTGCCAGCAGCCCCTCGCGGGGCGGCGGCGAAAAACTGTTTTTT. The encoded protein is CASSPSRGGGEKLFF. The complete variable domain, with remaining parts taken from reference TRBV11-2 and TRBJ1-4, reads EAGVAQSPRYKIIEKRQSVAFWCNPISGHATLYWYQQILGQGPKLLIQFQNNGVVDDSQLPKDRFSAERLKGVDSTLKIQPAKLEDSAVYLCASSPSRGGGEKLFFGSGTQLSVL.

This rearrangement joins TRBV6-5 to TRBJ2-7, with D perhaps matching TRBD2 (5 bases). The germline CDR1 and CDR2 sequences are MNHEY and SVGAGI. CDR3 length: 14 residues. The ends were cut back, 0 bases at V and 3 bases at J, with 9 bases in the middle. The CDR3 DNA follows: TGTGCCAGCAGTTACTCGCCGGGGAACTACGAGCAGTACTTC. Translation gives CASSYSPGNYEQYF.

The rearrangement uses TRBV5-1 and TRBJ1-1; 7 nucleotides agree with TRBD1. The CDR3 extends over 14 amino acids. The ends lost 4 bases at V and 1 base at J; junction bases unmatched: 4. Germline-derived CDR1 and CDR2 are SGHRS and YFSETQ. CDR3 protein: CASSPGTANTEAFF. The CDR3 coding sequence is TGCGCCAGCAGCCCTGGGACAGCGAACACTGAAGCTTTCTTT.

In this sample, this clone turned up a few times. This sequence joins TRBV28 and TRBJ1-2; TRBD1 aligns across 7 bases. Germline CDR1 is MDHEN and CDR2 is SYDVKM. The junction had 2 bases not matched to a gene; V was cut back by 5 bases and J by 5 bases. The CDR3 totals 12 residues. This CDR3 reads CASSPQGYGYTF. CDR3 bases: TGTGCCAGCAGTCCACAGGGGTATGGCTACACCTTC.

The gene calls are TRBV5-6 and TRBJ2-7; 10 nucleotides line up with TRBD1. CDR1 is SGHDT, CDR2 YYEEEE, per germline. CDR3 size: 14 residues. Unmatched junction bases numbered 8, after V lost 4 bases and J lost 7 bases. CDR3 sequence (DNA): TGTGCCAGCAGCAAGCCGGGACAGGGGCGGGAGCAGTACTTC. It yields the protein CASSKPGQGREQYF.

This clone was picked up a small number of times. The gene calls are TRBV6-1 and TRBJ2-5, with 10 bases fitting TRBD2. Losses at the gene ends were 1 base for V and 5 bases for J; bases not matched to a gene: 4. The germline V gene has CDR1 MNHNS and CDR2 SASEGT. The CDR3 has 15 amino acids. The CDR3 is CASSEEAGGPETQYF. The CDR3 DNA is TGTGCCAGCAGTGAAGAAGCGGGGGGGCCCGAGACCCAGTACTTC.

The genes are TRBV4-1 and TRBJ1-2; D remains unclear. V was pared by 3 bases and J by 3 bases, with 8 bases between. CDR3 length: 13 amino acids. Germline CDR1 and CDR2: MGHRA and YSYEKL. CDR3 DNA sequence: TGCGCCAGCAGCCATGGGGAGGACTATGGCTACACCTTC. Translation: CASSHGEDYGYTF.

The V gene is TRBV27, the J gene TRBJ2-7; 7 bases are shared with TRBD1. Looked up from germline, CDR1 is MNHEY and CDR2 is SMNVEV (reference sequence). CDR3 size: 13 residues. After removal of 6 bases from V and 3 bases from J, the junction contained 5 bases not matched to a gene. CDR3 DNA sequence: TGTGCCAGCAGCGGGACAGCCCACTACGAGCAGTACTTC. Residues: CASSGTAHYEQYF.

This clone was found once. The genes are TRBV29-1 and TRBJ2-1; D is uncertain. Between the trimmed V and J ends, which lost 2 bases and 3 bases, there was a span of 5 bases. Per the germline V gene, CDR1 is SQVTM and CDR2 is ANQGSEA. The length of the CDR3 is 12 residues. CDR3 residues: CSVELSYNEQFF. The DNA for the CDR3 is TGCAGCGTTGAACTCAGCTACAATGAGCAGTTCTTC.

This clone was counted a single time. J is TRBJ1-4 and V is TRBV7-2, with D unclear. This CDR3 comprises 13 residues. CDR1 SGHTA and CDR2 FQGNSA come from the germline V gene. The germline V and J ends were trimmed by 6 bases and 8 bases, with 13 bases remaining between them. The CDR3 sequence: CASSPQRGEKLFF. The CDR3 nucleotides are TGTGCCAGCAGTCCTCAACGTGGCGAAAAACTGTTTTTT.

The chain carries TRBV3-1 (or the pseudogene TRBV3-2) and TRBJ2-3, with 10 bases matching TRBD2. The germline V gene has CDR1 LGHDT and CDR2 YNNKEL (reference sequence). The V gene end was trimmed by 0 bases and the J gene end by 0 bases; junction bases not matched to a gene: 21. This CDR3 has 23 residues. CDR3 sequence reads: CASSQDSGSASGGPTFSTDTQYF. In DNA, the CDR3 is TGTGCCAGCAGCCAAGATTCGGGAAGCGCTAGCGGGGGCCCCACATTTAGCACAGATACGCAGTATTTT.

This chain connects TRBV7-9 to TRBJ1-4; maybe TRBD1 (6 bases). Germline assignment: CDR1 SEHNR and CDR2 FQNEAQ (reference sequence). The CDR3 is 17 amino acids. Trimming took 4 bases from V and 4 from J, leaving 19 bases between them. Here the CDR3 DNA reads TGTGCCAGCAGCTCAAGTACGTTCGGGACAAGTAATGAAAAACTGTTTTTT. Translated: CASSSSTFGTSNEKLFF.

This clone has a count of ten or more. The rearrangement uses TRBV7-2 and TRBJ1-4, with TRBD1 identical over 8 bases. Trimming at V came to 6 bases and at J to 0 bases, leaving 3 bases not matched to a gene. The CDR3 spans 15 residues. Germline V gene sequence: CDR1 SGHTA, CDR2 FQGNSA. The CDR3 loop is CASRGQAATNEKLFF. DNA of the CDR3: TGTGCCAGCAGGGGACAGGCGGCAACTAATGAAAAACTGTTTTTT.

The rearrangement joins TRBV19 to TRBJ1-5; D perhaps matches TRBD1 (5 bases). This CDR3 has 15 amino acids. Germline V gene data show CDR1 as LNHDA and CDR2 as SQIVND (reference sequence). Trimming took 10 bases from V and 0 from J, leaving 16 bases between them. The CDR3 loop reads CATTTGPYSNQPQHF. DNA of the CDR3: TGTGCCACGACCACAGGACCTTATAGCAATCAGCCCCAGCATTTT.

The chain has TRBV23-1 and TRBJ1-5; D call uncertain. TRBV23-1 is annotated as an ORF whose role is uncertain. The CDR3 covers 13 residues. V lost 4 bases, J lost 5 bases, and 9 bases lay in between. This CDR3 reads CASSPDWDQPQHF. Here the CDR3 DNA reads TGCGCCAGCAGTCCGGACTGGGATCAGCCCCAGCATTTT.

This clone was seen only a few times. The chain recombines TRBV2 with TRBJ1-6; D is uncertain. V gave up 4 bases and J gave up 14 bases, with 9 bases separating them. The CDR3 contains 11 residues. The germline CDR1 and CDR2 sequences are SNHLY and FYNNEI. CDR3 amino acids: CASSGHLTLHF. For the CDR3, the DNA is TGTGCCAGCAGTGGACATCTCACCCTCCACTTT.

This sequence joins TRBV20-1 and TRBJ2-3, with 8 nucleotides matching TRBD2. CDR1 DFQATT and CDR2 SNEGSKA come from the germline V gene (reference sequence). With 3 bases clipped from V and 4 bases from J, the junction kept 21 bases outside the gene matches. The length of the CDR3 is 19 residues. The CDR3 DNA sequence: TGCAGTGCTAGTTCTCAGTTTTCGGGGGGGAGCCACCGTTCAGATACGCAGTATTTT. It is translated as CSASSQFSGGSHRSDTQYF.

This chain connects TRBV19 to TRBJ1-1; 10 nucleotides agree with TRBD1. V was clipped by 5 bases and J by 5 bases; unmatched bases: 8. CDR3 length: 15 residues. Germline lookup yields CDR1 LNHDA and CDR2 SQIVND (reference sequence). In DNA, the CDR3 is TGTGCCAGTAGTTGGAGGACAGGGGGAGGGACTGAAGCTTTCTTT. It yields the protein CASSWRTGGGTEAFF. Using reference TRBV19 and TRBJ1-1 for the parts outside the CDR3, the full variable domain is DGGITQSPKYLFRKEGQNVTLSCEQNLNHDAMYWYRQDPGQGLRLIYYSQIVNDFQKGDIAEGYSVSREKKESFPLTVTSAQKNPTAFYLCASSWRTGGGTEAFFGQGTRLTVV.

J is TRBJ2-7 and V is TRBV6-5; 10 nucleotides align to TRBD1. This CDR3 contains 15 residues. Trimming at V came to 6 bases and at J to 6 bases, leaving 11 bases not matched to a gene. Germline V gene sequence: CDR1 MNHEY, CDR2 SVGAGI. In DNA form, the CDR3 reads TGTGCCAGCAGCCTGGGACAGGGGACGACCCGCGAGCAGTACTTC. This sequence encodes CASSLGQGTTREQYF.